A single sample gave rise to the 25 T cell receptor beta chains below, sequenced in a study of blood T cells in healthy people across ages. A J-beta primer mix and a sample-barcoded 5' primer were used in a second PCR of about 7 to 12 cycles. A single record per CDR3 protein comes from TCRdb applying MiXCR to the 5' RACE reads. This sample has fewer than 2 million distinct CDR3 sequences, with 35% to 50% found just once. The sample was blood. The receptors stem from a human donor in good health.

A few counts support this clonotype. V usage is TRBV4-3 and J usage is TRBJ2-1, with 10 bases that match TRBD1. Germline trimming cut 6 bases from V and 8 bases from J; bases unmatched to any gene: 7. Germline CDR1 reads LGHNA; CDR2 reads YSLEER. The CDR3 length is 14 residues. The CDR3 sequence: CASSPGTGDYEQFF. DNA for the CDR3: TGCGCCAGCAGTCCCGGGACAGGGGATTATGAGCAGTTCTTC.

V is TRBV6-1 and J is TRBJ1-1, with 9 bases identical to TRBD1. The ends lost 4 bases at V and 4 bases at J; junction bases unmatched: 13. Germline V gene sequence: CDR1 MNHNS, CDR2 SASEGT. This CDR3 spans 17 amino acids. This CDR3 reads CASSVTGTGYKGTEAFF. DNA of the CDR3: TGTGCCAGCAGTGTTACCGGGACAGGGTATAAAGGCACTGAAGCTTTCTTT.

This clonotype appeared a single time. The chain couples TRBV5-1 to TRBJ2-3; weak D call: TRBD1 (5 bases). Germline CDR1 and CDR2: SGHRS and YFSETQ. This CDR3 is built from 14 residues. Trimming left V 7 bases short and J 4 bases short, with 16 bases between. CDR3 nucleotides: TGCGCCAGCTACCCCCGGACATCCCCAGATACGCAGTATTTT. This sequence encodes CASYPRTSPDTQYF.

The gene calls are TRBV20-1 and TRBJ1-2; TRBD1 matches 9 bases. The germline V gene has CDR1 DFQATT and CDR2 SNEGSKA (reference sequence). The CDR3 is 13 amino acids. Germline trimming cut 5 bases from V and 5 bases from J; bases unmatched to any gene: 6. The CDR3 nucleotides are TGCAGTGCTCCGGCCGGGACAGGGTATGGCTACACCTTC. It codes for CSAPAGTGYGYTF.

V usage is TRBV12-3 or TRBV12-4 and J usage is TRBJ1-2; D is undetermined. The CDR3 has 13 residues. V dropped 3 bases and J dropped 7 bases, with 12 bases sitting between them. The DNA for the CDR3 is TGTGCCAGCAGTTTTTCATTCTCCTGTGGCTACACCTTC. This sequence encodes CASSFSFSCGYTF.

The chain combines TRBV4-3 with TRBJ2-2, with D perhaps assigned TRBD1 or TRBD2 (5 bases each). CDR1 is LGHNA and CDR2 is YSLEER in the germline V gene. Trimming cost V 4 bases and J 3 bases, with 15 bases left between them. The CDR3 extends over 16 amino acids. CDR3 in DNA: TGCGCCAGCAGCCGACCGGGGCAGGCCTACACCGGGGAGCTGTTTTTT. This encodes CASSRPGQAYTGELFF.

This clonotype was found a few times. The chain employs TRBV4-3 and TRBJ2-7; tentative D call: TRBD2 (5 bases). This CDR3 is 15 amino acids long. The germline V and J ends were trimmed by 0 bases and 3 bases, with 12 bases remaining between them. Germline-derived CDR1 and CDR2 are LGHNA and YSLEER. The CDR3 reads CASSQDSGLLYEQYF. The DNA for the CDR3 is TGCGCCAGCAGCCAAGATTCGGGGTTACTCTACGAGCAGTACTTC.

CDR3 loop: CASSFSGAVFYQETQYF. The CDR3, as DNA: TGTGCCAGCAGTTTTTCCGGGGCAGTCTTTTACCAAGAGACCCAGTACTTC. This chain links TRBV28 with TRBJ2-5; D tentatively reads TRBD1 or TRBD2 (5 bases each). The CDR3 covers 17 residues. V dropped 3 bases and J dropped 0 bases, with 17 bases sitting between them. Germline-derived CDR1 and CDR2 are MDHEN and SYDVKM.

V is TRBV2 and J is TRBJ1-2; possible D gene TRBD1, 5 bases. Trimming cost V 4 bases and J 6 bases, with 15 bases left between them. Per the germline V gene, CDR1 is SNHLY and CDR2 is FYNNEI. The CDR3 runs to 14 residues. In nucleotides, the CDR3 is TGTGCCAGCAGTGTTTACGGGGGGAAGGATGGCTACACCTTC. Its protein is CASSVYGGKDGYTF.

V and J are TRBV12-3 or TRBV12-4 and TRBJ2-3, with 8 bases lining up with TRBD2. V was clipped by 5 bases and J by 5 bases; unmatched bases: 12. This CDR3 has 16 amino acids. The CDR3 region is CASSGSGGPGVDTQYF. As DNA, the CDR3 is TGTGCCAGCAGTGGATCGGGGGGGCCTGGTGTAGATACGCAGTATTTT.

J is TRBJ2-5 and V is TRBV20-1, with D tentatively TRBD1 (6 bases). The assigned J gene may be wrong: the sequence end matches TRBJ2-7 better. CDR1 and CDR2 (germline): DFQATT, SNEGSKA (reference sequence). The CDR3 is 16 residues long. CDR3: CSARVHIQGPKSEQYF. CDR3 in DNA: TGCAGTGCTAGAGTCCACATACAGGGACCTAAATCCGAGCAGTACTTC.

The V gene is TRBV11-2, the J gene TRBJ1-1, with D unresolved. CDR3 length: 13 residues. CDR1 SGHAT and CDR2 FQNNGV come from the germline V gene. The germline V and J ends were trimmed by 4 bases and 6 bases, with 12 bases remaining between them. CDR3 in amino acids: CASSSWGLAEAFF. DNA for the CDR3: TGTGCCAGCAGCTCTTGGGGTTTAGCTGAAGCTTTCTTT.

The chain links TRBV6-5 to TRBJ1-1; no firm D call. V was pared by 6 bases and J by 6 bases, with 14 bases between. The CDR3 extends over 13 amino acids. The germline V gene encodes CDR1 MNHEY and CDR2 SVGAGI. As DNA, the CDR3 is TGTGCCAGCAGCCCCGTGCCGGCCCCTGAAGCTTTCTTT. Translated: CASSPVPAPEAFF.

The V and J genes are TRBV21-1 and TRBJ2-1; TRBD1 is the table's D call and was not checked against the DNA. TRBV21-1 is annotated as a pseudogene. This CDR3 comprises 18 residues. CDR3 loop: CASSKGLKGRFELLEQFF. The CDR3 nucleotides are TGTGCCAGCAGCAAAGGATTGAAGGGGCGGTTCGAGCTTCTTGAGCAGTTCTTC.

Ten or more counts support this clonotype. The chain employs TRBV29-1 and TRBJ2-1, with 9 positions matching TRBD2. Germline trimming cut 5 bases from V and 2 bases from J; bases unmatched to any gene: 4. Germline CDR1 reads SQVTM; CDR2 reads ANQGSEA. The CDR3 covers 14 residues. The CDR3, as DNA: TGCAGCGTTACTAGCGGGTCTACCTACAATGAGCAGTTCTTC. Translation gives CSVTSGSTYNEQFF.

In this sample, this clonotype turned up a few times. The CDR3 region is CASSTGTHYGYTF. The CDR3 DNA follows: TGCGCCAGCAGTACCGGGACCCACTATGGCTACACCTTC. The chain joins TRBV5-1 to TRBJ1-2; D is perhaps TRBD1 (5 bases). Between the trimmed V and J ends, which lost 5 bases and 3 bases, there was a span of 11 bases. There are 13 residues in the CDR3. The germline V gene has CDR1 SGHRS and CDR2 YFSETQ.

This clonotype was picked up a small number of times. This sequence joins TRBV7-2 and TRBJ2-4, with 11 bases lining up with TRBD1. From germline, CDR1 is SGHTA and CDR2 FQGNSA. J lost 13 bases, V lost 6 bases, and 17 bases had no gene match. The CDR3 covers 16 residues. The CDR3 coding sequence is TGTGCCAGCAGGGAAAGTCCGTCCGGGACAGGGGGAAAGCAGTACTTC. This codes for CASRESPSGTGGKQYF.

The chain is built from TRBV5-1 and TRBJ1-5, with unresolved D. V was cut by 3 bases and J by 0 bases, with 10 bases left in between. This CDR3 spans 15 amino acids. The germline V gene has CDR1 SGHRS and CDR2 YFSETQ. CDR3 region: CASSWRTYSNQPQHF. The CDR3 coding sequence is TGCGCCAGCAGCTGGAGAACGTATAGCAATCAGCCCCAGCATTTT.

The rearrangement uses TRBV2 and TRBJ2-7; 11 bases agree with TRBD1. V lost 4 bases, J lost 6 bases, and 5 bases stayed unmatched. The CDR3 consists of 14 residues. Germline CDR1 SNHLY, CDR2 FYNNEI. This CDR3 reads CASSGWTGGAEQYF. DNA of the CDR3: TGTGCCAGCAGTGGATGGACAGGGGGCGCCGAGCAGTACTTC.

This clonotype was picked up a small number of times. This rearrangement joins TRBV20-1 to TRBJ1-2, with D hard to call. Germline CDR1 and CDR2: DFQATT and SNEGSKA (reference sequence). The CDR3 extends over 18 amino acids. V gave up 3 bases and J gave up 0 bases, with 23 bases separating them. CDR3 bases: TGCAGTGCTAGCGGTACCGGAACGGCCAAGGACGCTAACTATGGCTACACCTTC. Its translation is CSASGTGTAKDANYGYTF.

The CDR3 here is CATLNYNEQFF. CDR3 nucleotide sequence: TGTGCCACCCTAAATTACAATGAGCAGTTCTTC. V and J are TRBV19 and TRBJ2-1; no clear D gene. The germline gives CDR1 LNHDA, CDR2 SQIVND (reference sequence). The germline V and J ends were trimmed by 10 bases and 4 bases, with 8 bases remaining between them. The CDR3 covers 11 residues.

This clonotype occurred a few times. This chain connects TRBV12-5 to TRBJ2-3, with no clear D. Trimming cost V 6 bases and J 7 bases, with 11 bases left between them. The germline CDR1 and CDR2 sequences are LGHNT and FRNRAP. CDR3 length equals 12 residues. As DNA, the CDR3 is TGTGCTAGTGGAAGGGAAGGGAATACGCAGTATTTT. This sequence encodes CASGREGNTQYF.

The genes are TRBV20-1 and TRBJ2-3, with TRBD2 matching 8 bases. The germline CDR1 and CDR2 sequences are DFQATT and SNEGSKA (reference sequence). V lost 0 bases and J lost 6; bases outside the gene matches: 8. This CDR3 is built from 15 residues. CDR3 in amino acids: CSARDIWTSWDTQYF. The CDR3 DNA follows: TGCAGTGCTAGAGATATTTGGACTAGCTGGGATACGCAGTATTTT.

Concerning this clonotype: A read error may account for a junction end that differs from germline. V is TRBV28 and J is TRBJ2-1; D is uncertain. The CDR3 length is 15 residues. Looked up from germline, CDR1 is MDHEN and CDR2 is SYDVKM. The CDR3 is CASSSPSPRYNGQFF. In DNA, the CDR3 is TGTGCCAGCAGTTCGCCCAGCCCCCGATACAATGGGCAGTTCTTC.

This clonotype was detected a few times. This sequence joins TRBV15 and TRBJ2-3, with D unresolved. The germline V and J ends were trimmed by 0 bases and 5 bases, with 6 bases remaining between them. The germline gives CDR1 LNHNV, CDR2 YYDKDF (reference sequence). The CDR3 contains 13 residues. The CDR3: CATSRDRQDTQYF. The CDR3 nucleotides read TGTGCCACCAGCAGAGATCGGCAAGATACGCAGTATTTT.